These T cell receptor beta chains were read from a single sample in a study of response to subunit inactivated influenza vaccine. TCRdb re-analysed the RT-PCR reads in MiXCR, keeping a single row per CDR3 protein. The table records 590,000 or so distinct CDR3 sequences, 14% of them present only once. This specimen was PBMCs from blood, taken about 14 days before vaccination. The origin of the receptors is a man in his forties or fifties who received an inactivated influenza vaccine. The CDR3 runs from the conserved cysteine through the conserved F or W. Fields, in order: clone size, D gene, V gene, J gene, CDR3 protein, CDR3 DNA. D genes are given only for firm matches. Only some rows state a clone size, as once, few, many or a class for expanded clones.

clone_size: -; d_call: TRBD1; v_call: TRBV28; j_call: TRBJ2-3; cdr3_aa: CASNPLGTAIYTQYF; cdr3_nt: TGTGCCAGCAACCCCCTGGGGACAGCTATTTATACGCAGTATTTT
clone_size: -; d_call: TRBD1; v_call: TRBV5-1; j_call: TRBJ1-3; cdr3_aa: CASSFDRGIGNTIYF; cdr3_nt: TGCGCCAGCAGCTTTGACAGGGGGATTGGAAACACCATATATTTT
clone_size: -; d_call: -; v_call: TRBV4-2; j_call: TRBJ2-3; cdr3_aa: CASSQDRQVNTDTQYF; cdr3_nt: TGTGCCAGCAGCCAAGATAGACAGGTCAACACAGATACGCAGTATTTT
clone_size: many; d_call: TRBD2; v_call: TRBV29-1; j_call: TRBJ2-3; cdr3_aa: CSVDMTSGGNTQYF; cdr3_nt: TGCAGCGTTGATATGACTAGCGGGGGAAATACGCAGTATTTT
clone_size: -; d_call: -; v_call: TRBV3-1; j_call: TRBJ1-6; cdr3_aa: CASTSGGARLDSPLHF; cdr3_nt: TGTGCCAGCACCTCGGGGGGGGCGCGTTTGGATTCACCCCTCCACTTT
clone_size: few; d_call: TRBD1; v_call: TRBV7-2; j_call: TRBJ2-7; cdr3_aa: CASSGTGGIDEQYF; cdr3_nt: TGTGCCAGCAGTGGAACAGGGGGTATCGACGAGCAGTACTTC
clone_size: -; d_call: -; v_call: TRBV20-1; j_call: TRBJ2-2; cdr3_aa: CSARPGHSNTGELFF; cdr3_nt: TGCAGTGCTCGACCGGGACATTCGAACACCGGGGAGCTGTTTTTT
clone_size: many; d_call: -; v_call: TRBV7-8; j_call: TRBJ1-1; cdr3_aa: CASSLDLDREAFF; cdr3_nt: TGTGCCAGCAGCTTAGACTTGGACCGTGAAGCTTTCTTT
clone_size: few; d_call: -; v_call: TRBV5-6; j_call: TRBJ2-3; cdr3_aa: CASSFGYRTDTQYF; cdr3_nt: TGTGCCAGCAGCTTCGGTTATCGGACAGATACGCAGTATTTT
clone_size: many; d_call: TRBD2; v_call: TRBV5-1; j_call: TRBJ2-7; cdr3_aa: CASSFGLAGTYEQYF; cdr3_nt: TGCGCCAGCAGTTTTGGACTAGCGGGAACCTACGAGCAGTACTTC
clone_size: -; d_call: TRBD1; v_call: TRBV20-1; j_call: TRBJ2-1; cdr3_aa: CSARISTGGAYNEQFF; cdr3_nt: TGCAGTGCTAGAATCTCGACAGGGGGCGCCTACAATGAGCAGTTCTTC
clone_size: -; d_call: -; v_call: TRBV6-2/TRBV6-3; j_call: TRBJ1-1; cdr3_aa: CASRDPRGHTEAFF; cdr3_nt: TGTGCCAGCAGAGACCCCAGAGGGCACACTGAAGCTTTCTTT
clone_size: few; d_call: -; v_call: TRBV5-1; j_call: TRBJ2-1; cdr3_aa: CASSLGSGQISEQFF; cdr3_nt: TGCGCCAGCAGCTTGGGATCAGGACAGATAAGTGAGCAGTTCTTC
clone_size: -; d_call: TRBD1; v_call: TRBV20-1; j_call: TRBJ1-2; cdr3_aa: CSAQPGGTNYGYTF; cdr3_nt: TGCAGTGCTCAACCAGGGGGTACTAACTATGGCTACACCTTC
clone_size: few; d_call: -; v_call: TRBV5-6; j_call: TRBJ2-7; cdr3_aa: CASSWPMDPYEQYF; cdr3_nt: TGTGCCAGCAGCTGGCCCATGGACCCCTACGAGCAGTACTTC
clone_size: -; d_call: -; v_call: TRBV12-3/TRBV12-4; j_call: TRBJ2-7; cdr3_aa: CASSLAGRGEQYF; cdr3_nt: TGTGCCAGCAGTTTAGCGGGTAGGGGCGAGCAGTACTTC
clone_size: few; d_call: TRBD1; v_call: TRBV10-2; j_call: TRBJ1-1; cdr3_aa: CASSVFRSGGNTEAFF; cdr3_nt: TGCGCCAGCAGTGTATTTCGTTCAGGGGGAAACACTGAAGCTTTCTTT
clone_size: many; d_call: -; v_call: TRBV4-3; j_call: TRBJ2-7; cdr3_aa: CASSQDRLYEQYF; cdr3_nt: TGCGCCAGCAGCCAAGACAGACTCTACGAGCAGTACTTC
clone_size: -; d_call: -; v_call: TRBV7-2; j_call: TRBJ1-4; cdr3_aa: CASSLNPIGANEKLFF; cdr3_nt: TGTGCCAGCAGCTTGAACCCAATCGGAGCTAATGAAAAACTGTTTTTT
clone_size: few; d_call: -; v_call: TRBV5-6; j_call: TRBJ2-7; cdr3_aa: CASMDSSYEQYF; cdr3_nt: TGTGCCAGCATGGACAGCTCCTACGAGCAGTACTTC
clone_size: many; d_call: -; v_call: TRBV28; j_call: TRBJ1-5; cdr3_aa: CASSRGRGPHQPQHF; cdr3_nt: TGTGCCAGCAGCCGGGGGAGGGGTCCCCATCAGCCCCAGCATTTT
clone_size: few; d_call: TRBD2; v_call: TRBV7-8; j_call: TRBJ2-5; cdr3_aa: CASSTTLAGGSQYF; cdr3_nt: TGTGCCAGCAGCACTACACTAGCGGGAGGCTCCCAGTACTTC